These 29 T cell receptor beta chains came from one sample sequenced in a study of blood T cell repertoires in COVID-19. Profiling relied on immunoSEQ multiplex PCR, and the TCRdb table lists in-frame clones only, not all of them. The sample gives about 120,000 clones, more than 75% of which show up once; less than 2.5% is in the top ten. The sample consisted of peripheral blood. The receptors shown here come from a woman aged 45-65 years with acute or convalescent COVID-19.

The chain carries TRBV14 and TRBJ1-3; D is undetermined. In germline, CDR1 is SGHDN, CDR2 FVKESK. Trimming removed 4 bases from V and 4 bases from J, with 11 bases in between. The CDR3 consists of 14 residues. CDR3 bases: TGTGCCAGCAGCCTGCAGGTGGGCGGAAACACCATATATTTT. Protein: CASSLQVGGNTIYF.

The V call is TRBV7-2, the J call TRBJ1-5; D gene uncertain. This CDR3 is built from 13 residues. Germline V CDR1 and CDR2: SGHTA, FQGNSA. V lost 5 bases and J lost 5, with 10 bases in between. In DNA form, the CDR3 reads TGTGCCAGCAGCCGGTGGGCCGATCAGCCCCAGCATTTT. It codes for CASSRWADQPQHF.

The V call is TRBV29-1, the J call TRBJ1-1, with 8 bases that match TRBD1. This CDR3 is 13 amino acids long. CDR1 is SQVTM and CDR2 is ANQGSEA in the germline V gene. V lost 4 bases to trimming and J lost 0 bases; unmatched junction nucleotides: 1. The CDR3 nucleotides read TGCAGCGTTGCAGGGGGCATGAACACTGAAGCTTTCTTT. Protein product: CSVAGGMNTEAFF.

The CDR3 DNA follows: TGTGCCAGCATCTACGCGGAGGGGCAGGGCTATGGCTACACCTTC. It specifies CASIYAEGQGYGYTF. The chain uses TRBV6-5 and TRBJ1-2, with D possibly matching TRBD1 (5 bases). The CDR3 runs 15 residues. Trimming took 7 bases from V and 4 from J, leaving 19 bases between them. CDR1 and CDR2 from the germline V gene are MNHEY and SVGAGI.

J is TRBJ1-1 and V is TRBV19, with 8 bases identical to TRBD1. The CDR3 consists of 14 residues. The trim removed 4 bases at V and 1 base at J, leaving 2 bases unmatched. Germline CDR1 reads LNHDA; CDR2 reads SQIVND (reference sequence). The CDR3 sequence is CASSSQGANTEAFF. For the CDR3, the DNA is TGTGCCAGTAGTAGTCAGGGGGCGAACACTGAAGCTTTCTTT.

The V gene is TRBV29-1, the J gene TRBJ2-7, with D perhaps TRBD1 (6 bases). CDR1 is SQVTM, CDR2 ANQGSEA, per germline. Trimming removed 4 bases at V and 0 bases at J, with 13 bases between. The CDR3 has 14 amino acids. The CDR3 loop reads CSVAKGVGSYEQYF. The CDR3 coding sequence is TGCAGCGTTGCTAAGGGGGTAGGCTCCTACGAGCAGTACTTC.

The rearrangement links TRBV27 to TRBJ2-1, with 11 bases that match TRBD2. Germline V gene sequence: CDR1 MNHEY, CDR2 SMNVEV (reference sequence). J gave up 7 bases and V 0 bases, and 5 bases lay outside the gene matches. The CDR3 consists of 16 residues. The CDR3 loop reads CASSLSGLAVGNEQFF. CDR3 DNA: TGTGCCAGCAGTTTATCGGGACTAGCGGTTGGTAATGAGCAGTTCTTC.

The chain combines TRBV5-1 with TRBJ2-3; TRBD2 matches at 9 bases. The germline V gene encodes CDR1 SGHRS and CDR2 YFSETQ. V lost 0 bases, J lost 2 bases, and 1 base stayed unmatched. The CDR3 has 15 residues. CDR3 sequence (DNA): TGCGCCAGCAGCTTGGAGCGGGGGGACACAGATACGCAGTATTTT. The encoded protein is CASSLERGDTDTQYF.

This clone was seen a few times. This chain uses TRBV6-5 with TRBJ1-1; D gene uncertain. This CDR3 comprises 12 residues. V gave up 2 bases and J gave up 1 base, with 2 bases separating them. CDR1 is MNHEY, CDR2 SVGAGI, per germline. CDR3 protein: CASSYRNTEAFF. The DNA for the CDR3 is TGTGCCAGCAGTTACCGGAACACTGAAGCTTTCTTT.

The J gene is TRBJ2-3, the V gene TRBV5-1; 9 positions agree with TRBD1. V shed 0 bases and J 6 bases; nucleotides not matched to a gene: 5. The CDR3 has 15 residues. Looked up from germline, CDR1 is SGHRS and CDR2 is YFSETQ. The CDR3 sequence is CASSLAGQGVDTQYF. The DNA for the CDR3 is TGCGCCAGCAGCTTGGCGGGACAGGGTGTCGATACGCAGTATTTT.

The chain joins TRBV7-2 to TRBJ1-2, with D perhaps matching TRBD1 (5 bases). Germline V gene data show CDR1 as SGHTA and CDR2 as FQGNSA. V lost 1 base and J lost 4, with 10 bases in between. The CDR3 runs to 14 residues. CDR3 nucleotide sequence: TGTGCCAGCAGCTTAGAGGGGCAGAGCTATGGCTACACCTTC. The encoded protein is CASSLEGQSYGYTF.

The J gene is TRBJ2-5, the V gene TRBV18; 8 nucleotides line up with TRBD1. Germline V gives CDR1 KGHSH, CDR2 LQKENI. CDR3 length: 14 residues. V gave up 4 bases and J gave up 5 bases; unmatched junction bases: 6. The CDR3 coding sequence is TGTGCCAGCTCACGGACAGGGTCCGACGAGACCCAGTACTTC. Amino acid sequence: CASSRTGSDETQYF.

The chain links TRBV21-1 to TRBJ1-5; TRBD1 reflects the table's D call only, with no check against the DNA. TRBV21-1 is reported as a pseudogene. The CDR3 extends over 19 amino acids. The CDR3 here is CASSSRRDRDLCSNQPQHF. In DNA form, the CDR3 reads TGTGCCAGCAGCTCTCGTCGGGACAGGGATCTTTGTAGCAATCAGCCCCAGCATTTT.

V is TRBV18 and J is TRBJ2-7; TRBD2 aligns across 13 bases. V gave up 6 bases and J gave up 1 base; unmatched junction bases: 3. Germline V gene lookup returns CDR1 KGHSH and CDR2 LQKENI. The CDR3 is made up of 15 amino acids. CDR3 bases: TGTGCCAGCTCCGAGACTAGCGGGGGGTCCTACGAGCAGTACTTC. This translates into CASSETSGGSYEQYF.

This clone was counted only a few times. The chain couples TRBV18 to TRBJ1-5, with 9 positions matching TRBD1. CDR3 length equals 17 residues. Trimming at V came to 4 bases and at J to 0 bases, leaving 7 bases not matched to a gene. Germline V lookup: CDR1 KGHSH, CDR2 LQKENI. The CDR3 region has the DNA TGTGCCAGCTCACGGACAGGGGACCGATATAGCAATCAGCCCCAGCATTTT. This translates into CASSRTGDRYSNQPQHF.

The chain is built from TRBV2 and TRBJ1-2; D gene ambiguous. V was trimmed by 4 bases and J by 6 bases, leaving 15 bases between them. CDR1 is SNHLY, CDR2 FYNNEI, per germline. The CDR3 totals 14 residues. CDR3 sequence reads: CASSALAGLDGYTF. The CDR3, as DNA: TGTGCCAGCAGTGCCCTGGCGGGGTTGGATGGCTACACCTTC.

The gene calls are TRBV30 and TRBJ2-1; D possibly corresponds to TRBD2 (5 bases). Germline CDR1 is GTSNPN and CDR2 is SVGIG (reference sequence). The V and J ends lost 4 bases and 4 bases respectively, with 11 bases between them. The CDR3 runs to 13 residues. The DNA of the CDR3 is TGTGCCTGGACTAGGACTGATTACAATGAGCAGTTCTTC. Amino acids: CAWTRTDYNEQFF.

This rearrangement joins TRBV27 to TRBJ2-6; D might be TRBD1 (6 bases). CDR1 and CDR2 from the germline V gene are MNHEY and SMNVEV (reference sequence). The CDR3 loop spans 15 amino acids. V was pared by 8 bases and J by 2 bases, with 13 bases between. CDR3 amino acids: CASGGYRAGANVLTF. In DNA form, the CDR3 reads TGTGCCAGCGGGGGATACAGGGCTGGGGCCAACGTCCTGACTTTC.

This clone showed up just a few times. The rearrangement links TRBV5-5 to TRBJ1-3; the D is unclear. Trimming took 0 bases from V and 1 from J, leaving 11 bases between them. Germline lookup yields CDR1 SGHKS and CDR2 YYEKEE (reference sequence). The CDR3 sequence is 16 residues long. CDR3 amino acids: CASSLVLGGSGNTIYF. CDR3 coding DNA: TGTGCCAGCAGCTTGGTGCTGGGAGGGTCTGGAAACACCATATATTTT.

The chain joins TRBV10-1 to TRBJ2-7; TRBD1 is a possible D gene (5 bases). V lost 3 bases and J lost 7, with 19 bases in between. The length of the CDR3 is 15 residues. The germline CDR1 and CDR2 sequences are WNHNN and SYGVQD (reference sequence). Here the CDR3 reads CASSEGAVKDWEQYF. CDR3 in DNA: TGCGCCAGCAGTGAAGGGGCAGTTAAGGATTGGGAGCAGTACTTC.

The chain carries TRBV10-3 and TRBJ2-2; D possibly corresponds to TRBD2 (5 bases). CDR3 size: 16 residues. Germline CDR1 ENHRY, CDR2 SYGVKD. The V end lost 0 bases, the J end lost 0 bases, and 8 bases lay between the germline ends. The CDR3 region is CAISESASPNTGELFF. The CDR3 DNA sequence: TGTGCCATCAGTGAGTCGGCTAGCCCGAACACCGGGGAGCTGTTTTTT.

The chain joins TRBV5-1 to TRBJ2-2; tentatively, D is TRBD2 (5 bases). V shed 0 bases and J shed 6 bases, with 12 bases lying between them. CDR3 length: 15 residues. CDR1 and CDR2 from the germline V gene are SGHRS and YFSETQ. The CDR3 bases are TGCGCCAGCAGCTTGGAGGTTCGGGGTTCCGGGGAGCTGTTTTTT. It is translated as CASSLEVRGSGELFF.

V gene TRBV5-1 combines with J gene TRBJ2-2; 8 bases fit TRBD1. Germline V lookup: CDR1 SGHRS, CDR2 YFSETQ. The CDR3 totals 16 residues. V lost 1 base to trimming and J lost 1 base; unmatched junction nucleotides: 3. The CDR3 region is CASSLSGTGNTGELFF. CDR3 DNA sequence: TGCGCCAGCAGCTTGTCCGGGACAGGGAACACCGGGGAGCTGTTTTTT.

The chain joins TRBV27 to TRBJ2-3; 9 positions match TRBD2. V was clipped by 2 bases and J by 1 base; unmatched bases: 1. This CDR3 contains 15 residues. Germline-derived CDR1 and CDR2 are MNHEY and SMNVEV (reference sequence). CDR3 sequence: CASSLPSGGTDTQYF. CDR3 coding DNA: TGTGCCAGCAGTTTACCTAGCGGGGGCACAGATACGCAGTATTTT.

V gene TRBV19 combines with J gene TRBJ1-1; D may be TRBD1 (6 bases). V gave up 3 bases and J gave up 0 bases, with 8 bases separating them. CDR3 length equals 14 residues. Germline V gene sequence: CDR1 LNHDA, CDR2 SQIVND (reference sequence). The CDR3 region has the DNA TGTGCCAGTAGTATCCAGGGGTTGAACACTGAAGCTTTCTTT. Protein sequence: CASSIQGLNTEAFF.

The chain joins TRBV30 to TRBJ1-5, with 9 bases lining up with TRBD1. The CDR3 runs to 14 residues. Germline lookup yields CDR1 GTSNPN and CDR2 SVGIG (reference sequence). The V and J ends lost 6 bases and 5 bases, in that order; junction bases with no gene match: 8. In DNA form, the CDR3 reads TGTGCCTGCTCAACAGGGGGCAGCGATCAGCCCCAGCATTTT. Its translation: CACSTGGSDQPQHF.

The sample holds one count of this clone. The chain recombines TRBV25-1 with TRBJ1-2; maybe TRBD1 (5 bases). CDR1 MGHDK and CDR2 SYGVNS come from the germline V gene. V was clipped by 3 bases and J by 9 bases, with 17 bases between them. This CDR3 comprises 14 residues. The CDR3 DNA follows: TGTGCCAGCAGTGATGACAGACACAAAGGGCGCTACACCTTC. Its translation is CASSDDRHKGRYTF.

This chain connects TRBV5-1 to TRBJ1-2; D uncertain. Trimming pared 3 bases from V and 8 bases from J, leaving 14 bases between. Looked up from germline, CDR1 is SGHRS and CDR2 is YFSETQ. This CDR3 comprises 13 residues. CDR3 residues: CASSSGSTSGYTF. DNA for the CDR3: TGCGCCAGCAGCTCAGGATCCACCTCCGGCTACACCTTC.

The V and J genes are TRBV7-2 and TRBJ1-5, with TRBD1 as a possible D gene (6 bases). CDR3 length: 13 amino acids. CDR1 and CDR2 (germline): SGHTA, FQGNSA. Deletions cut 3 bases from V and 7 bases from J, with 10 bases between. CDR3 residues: CASSFSTGQPQHF. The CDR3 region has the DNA TGTGCCAGCAGCTTTTCGACAGGACAGCCCCAGCATTTT.